This TCR beta chain was recorded in a study of CXCR3-negative and CXCR3-positive naive CD8 T cells. UMI-labeled TRB cDNA libraries were prepared by 5' RACE. For each CDR3 protein, TCRdb gives one entry from its re-call of the 5' RACE reads, without DNA. The repertoire table contains about 9,000 distinct CDR3 sequences. Broader study findings: Diversity proved comparably high across both naive subsets and much lower in memory CD8+ cells.

Judged by frequency, this clonotype is medium-sized (0.01 to 0.1%). The antigen is not known. The germline V gene has CDR1 LGHDT and CDR2 YNNKEL (reference sequence). The CDR3 sequence is 15 residues long. Sequencing was done on a sample of naive CXCR3- CD8+ T cells from blood. Subset defined: CD45RO-CCR7+CD27+CD95- naive CD8+ T cells lacking CXCR3 (TNR3-). This rearrangement joins TRBV3-1 to TRBJ2-1. The receptor comes from a human donor in good health. Some clones in this sample may be carry-over from other donors' samples. CDR3 protein: CASSPSWSAYNEQFF.